Sequencing of this T cell receptor (delta chain) was carried out in a study of Vδ1+ human thymocytes. Study-wide results and limits: Thymic TRG and TRD repertoires appeared highly polyclonal, with Gaussian CDR3 length distributions.

Germline V gene sequence: CDR1 TSWWSYY, CDR2 QGS. The V and J ends lost 4 bases and 0 bases, in that order; junction bases with no gene match: 23. The CDR3 sequence is 21 residues long. The template was reverse-transcribed extracted RNA. The CDR3 regions were amplified by multiplex PCR from V-gene primers to a constant-region primer. TCRdb re-processed the multiplex PCR reads using CATT. Among some 73,000 delta-chain clones listed, more than 30% were seen once. A remark on this clone: The antigen is not known. Other DNA sequences in this sample translate to the same CDR3.

What was sequenced was Vdelta1+ gamma-delta thymocytes from the thymus. Subset indicated: FACS-sorted CD3+ TCRalphabeta- TCRVdelta1+ TCRVdelta2- thymocytes. V usage is TRDV1 and J usage is TRDJ1, with 7 bases aligning to TRDD3. The receptor comes from a boy under two years old who had congenital heart surgery. CDR3: CALGGTRPGGRAVEYTDKLIF. The CDR3 DNA reads as TGTGCTCTTGGGGGAACTCGACCTGGGGGCCGAGCTGTCGAGTACACCGATAAACTCATCTTT.